The 7 T cell receptor delta chains reported below all come from one sample, sequenced in a study of Vδ1+ human thymocytes. Their recognized antigens are unknown. Study observations and caveats: Highly polyclonal TRG and TRD repertoires with Gaussian CDR3 length distributions appeared in thymus.

RNA was extracted from the cells and then reverse transcribed. CDR3 amplicons came from multiplex PCR with pooled V-gene forward and constant-region reverse primers. TCRdb re-called the multiplex PCR reads with CATT. The sample lists about 75,000 delta-chain clones; about 35% were seen once. Sequenced material: Vdelta1+ gamma-delta thymocytes from the thymus. As for subset: FACS-sorted CD3+ TCRalphabeta- TCRVdelta1+ TCRVdelta2- thymocytes. The receptors come from a boy in the first two years of life who had congenital heart surgery.

A word on this clone: Just one base apart from a much larger clone, this may be a read error. In the same sample, other DNA sequences code for this CDR3. The chain couples TRDV2 to TRDJ1; 9 bases map to TRDD3. The CDR3 has 15 residues. V lost 2 bases, J lost 6 bases, and 9 bases stayed unmatched. Germline-derived CDR1 and CDR2 are GEAIGNYY and EKD. The DNA for the CDR3 is TGTGCCTGTGACAGGGGGATACACTGTGTCAATAAACTCATCTTT. Translation gives CACDRGIHCVNKLIF.

The chain links TRDV1 to TRDJ1; unclear D gene. V was cut by 1 base and J by 0 bases, with 21 bases left in between. The CDR3 runs 19 residues. Germline values: CDR1 TSWWSYY, CDR2 QGS. The chain's CDR3 is CALGEPVGRDDFHTDKLIF. The DNA for the CDR3 is TGTGCTCTTGGGGAACCGGTTGGGCGGGACGATTTCCACACCGATAAACTCATCTTT.

This clone has just a few counts. The genes are TRDV1 and TRDJ1; TRDD2 agrees at 9 bases. Trimming removed 3 bases from V and 5 bases from J; junction bases left unmatched: 28. The CDR3 consists of 22 residues. Germline V gene lookup returns CDR1 TSWWSYY and CDR2 QGS. CDR3 in DNA: TGTGCTCTTGGGGACCGCCCGCCTTCCTACGAGGGTGGCCTTCGCCGGCGGGATAAACTCATCTTT. This sequence encodes CALGDRPPSYEGGLRRRDKLIF.

The rearrangement joins TRDV1 to TRDJ1, with D tentatively TRDD2 or TRDD3 (9 bases each). This CDR3 region has 24 residues. V lost 2 bases and J 1 base, leaving 38 bases between the germline ends. Germline values: CDR1 TSWWSYY, CDR2 QGS. CDR3 sequence (DNA): TGTGCTCTTGGGGAATCATTTTTGACATTTCCTTCCTACGACTGGGGGACCTTCACCGATAAACTCATCTTT. It is translated as CALGESFLTFPSYDWGTFTDKLIF.

The chain has TRDV1 and TRDJ1; D ambiguous. CDR3 size: 10 residues. V dropped 5 bases and J dropped 9 bases, with 7 bases sitting between them. CDR1 TSWWSYY and CDR2 QGS come from the germline V gene. CDR3 nucleotides: TGTGCTCTTGGGAACCAAGAACTCATCTTT. Translation: CALGNQELIF.

The chain is built from TRDV2 and TRDJ1, with 7 bases fitting TRDD3. There are 18 residues in the CDR3. Trimming removed 1 base from V and 0 bases from J; junction bases left unmatched: 13. Per germline, CDR1 GEAIGNYY and CDR2 EKD. CDR3 in amino acids: CACDTFLRGIIYTDKLIF. CDR3 in DNA: TGTGCCTGTGACACGTTTTTGAGGGGGATTATTTACACCGATAAACTCATCTTT.

This clone was found a few times. V usage is TRDV1 and J usage is TRDJ1; 10 bases map to TRDD3. The CDR3 length is 17 residues. V gave up 5 bases and J gave up 0 bases; unmatched junction bases: 9. Germline V gives CDR1 TSWWSYY, CDR2 QGS. CDR3 DNA: TGTGCTCTTGGGCGGGCCCGACTGGGGGATTACACCGATAAACTCATCTTT. Protein sequence: CALGRARLGDYTDKLIF.